This passage covers 12 T cell receptor beta chains from one sample sequenced in a study of CD8+ T cells in alopecia areata. Following RNA extraction, reverse transcription yielded cDNA that acted as the sequencing template. Clones were sequenced by immunoSEQ multiplex PCR, and TCRdb holds only the in-frame ones, with some missing. The table records more than 95,000 clones, roughly 66% of them present only once. Material: CD4+ T cells sorted from blood. All receptors come from a human donor in good health.

Only a few counts were recorded for this clone. The chain carries TRBV29-1 and TRBJ2-1; D may be TRBD1 (5 bases). This CDR3 comprises 12 residues. With 7 bases removed from V and 7 bases from J, the gap between germline ends came to 14 bases. The germline V gene encodes CDR1 SQVTM and CDR2 ANQGSEA. The CDR3 region is CSASPGLNEQFF. The CDR3 DNA is TGCAGCGCTTCCCCAGGGCTGAATGAGCAGTTCTTC.

The chain carries TRBV2 and TRBJ2-7; D may match TRBD1 or TRBD2 (5 bases each). Germline-derived CDR1 and CDR2 are SNHLY and FYNNEI. V was shortened by 7 bases and J by 0 bases, with 13 bases between the two germline ends. The CDR3 extends over 14 amino acids. CDR3 nucleotide sequence: TGTGCCAGCACCGGGGACCGCAGCTCCTACGAGCAGTACTTC. It encodes CASTGDRSSYEQYF.

The chain's CDR3 is CASTFRGYGYTF. CDR3 nucleotide sequence: TGTGCCAGCACCTTCAGAGGCTATGGCTACACCTTC. The chain joins TRBV6-5 to TRBJ1-2; D unresolved. This CDR3 has 12 amino acids. The V gene's germline CDR1 is MNHEY and CDR2 SVGAGI. The ends were cut back, 7 bases at V and 4 bases at J, with 10 bases in the middle.

The gene calls are TRBV29-1 and TRBJ2-7; D may be TRBD2 (6 bases). CDR3 length: 13 residues. The germline V gene encodes CDR1 SQVTM and CDR2 ANQGSEA. V was clipped by 2 bases and J by 0 bases, with 8 bases between them. In nucleotides, the CDR3 is TGCAGCGTTGAACTGACTAGCTCCTACGAGCAGTACTTC. The encoded protein is CSVELTSSYEQYF.

The chain is built from TRBV10-3 and TRBJ2-5; TRBD2 is a possible D gene (5 bases). V lost 8 bases and J 2 bases, leaving 12 bases between the germline ends. Germline lookup yields CDR1 ENHRY and CDR2 SYGVKD. CDR3 length equals 13 residues. The CDR3: CAIGGQLQETQYF. Written as DNA, the CDR3 is TGTGCCATCGGAGGCCAATTACAAGAGACCCAGTACTTC.

CDR3 nucleotides: TGTGCCAGCAGCTCCAAGACAGGGAGCGTTCAGCCCCAGCATTTT. Protein: CASSSKTGSVQPQHF. The V and J genes are TRBV5-6 and TRBJ1-5; TRBD1 matches at 7 bases. The CDR3 totals 15 residues. Germline V gene lookup returns CDR1 SGHDT and CDR2 YYEEEE. The V gene end was trimmed by 3 bases and the J gene end by 6 bases; junction bases not matched to a gene: 9.

This clone occurred a few times. This sequence joins TRBV28 and TRBJ1-1, with D uncertain. This CDR3 has 11 amino acids. Per the germline V gene, CDR1 is MDHEN and CDR2 is SYDVKM. Between the trimmed V and J ends, which lost 5 bases and 3 bases, there was a span of 4 bases. The CDR3 protein is CASSPDTEAFF. The DNA for the CDR3 is TGTGCCAGCAGTCCGGACACTGAAGCTTTCTTT.

The rearrangement uses TRBV30 and TRBJ1-5, with D unclear. CDR1 and CDR2 from the germline V gene are GTSNPN and SVGIG (reference sequence). Trimming shortened V by 1 base and J by 0 bases, and 7 bases separated the two germline ends. The CDR3 has 14 amino acids. CDR3 nucleotide sequence: TGTGCCTGGAGTGGGAGTGGTAGCAATCAGCCCCAGCATTTT. This encodes CAWSGSGSNQPQHF.

In regard to this clone: Other DNA sequences in the same sample also yield this CDR3. This chain links TRBV14 with TRBJ2-5; a possible D gene is TRBD1 (6 bases). CDR1 is SGHDN, CDR2 FVKESK, per germline. Trimming took 3 bases from V and 5 from J, leaving 13 bases between them. The CDR3 contains 14 residues. DNA for the CDR3: TGTGCCAGCAGCCAGGGGGCTAGATCGGAGACCCAGTACTTC. Its translation: CASSQGARSETQYF.

A few counts support this clone. The V and J genes are TRBV29-1 and TRBJ1-4; tentative D call: TRBD1 (5 bases). The CDR3 length is 13 residues. The V gene's germline CDR1 is SQVTM and CDR2 ANQGSEA. V dropped 4 bases and J dropped 4 bases, with 10 bases sitting between them. The DNA of the CDR3 is TGCAGCGTTGCAAGGGGCAATAATGAAAAACTGTTTTTT. It encodes CSVARGNNEKLFF. Looking up the rest from reference TRBV29-1 and TRBJ1-4 gives the full variable domain: SAVISQKPSRDICQRGTSLTIQCQVDSQVTMMFWYRQQPGQSLTLIATANQGSEATYESGFVIDKFPISRPNLTFSTLTVSNMSPEDSSIYLCSVARGNNEKLFFGSGTQLSVL.

About this clone itself: Germline is not matched at one junction end, which may reflect a read error. The V and J genes are TRBV23-1 and TRBJ1-1; no reliable D call. TRBV23-1 is given ORF status, its function remaining uncertain. The CDR3 is made up of 13 amino acids. In DNA, the CDR3 is TGCGCCAGCAGTCTACCTAAACCCTCCCCTCCCTTTTTT. Amino acid sequence: CASSLPKPSPPFF.

The V gene is TRBV27, the J gene TRBJ1-2; 7 nucleotides match TRBD1. V shed 6 bases and J 8 bases; nucleotides not matched to a gene: 12. The CDR3 covers 14 residues. CDR1 and CDR2 (germline): MNHEY, SMNVEV (reference sequence). CDR3 region: CASSPGGQVGGYTF. The CDR3 bases are TGTGCCAGCAGCCCAGGAGGACAGGTTGGAGGCTACACCTTC.